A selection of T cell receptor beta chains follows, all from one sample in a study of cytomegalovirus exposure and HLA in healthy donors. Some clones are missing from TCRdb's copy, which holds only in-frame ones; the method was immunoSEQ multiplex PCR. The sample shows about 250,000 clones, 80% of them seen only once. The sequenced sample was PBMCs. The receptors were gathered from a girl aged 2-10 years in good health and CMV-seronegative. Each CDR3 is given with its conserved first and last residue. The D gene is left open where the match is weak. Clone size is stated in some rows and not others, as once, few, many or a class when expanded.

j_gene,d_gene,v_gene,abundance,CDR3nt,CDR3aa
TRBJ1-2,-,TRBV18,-,TGTGCCAGCTCAACGGGCATGGGCAGGGCGAACTATGGCTACACCTTC,CASSTGMGRANYGYTF
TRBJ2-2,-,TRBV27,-,TGTGCCAGCAGTTTAGGAGGCGGTGGCACCGGGGAGCTGTTTTTT,CASSLGGGGTGELFF
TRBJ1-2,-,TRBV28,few,TGTGCCAGCATCTCAGGGGTTGGAGATGGCTACACCTTC,CASISGVGDGYTF
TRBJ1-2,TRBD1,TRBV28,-,TGTGCCAGCAGACGGGACAGGGCAGGGTATGGCTACACCTTC,CASRRDRAGYGYTF
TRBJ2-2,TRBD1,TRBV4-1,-,TGCGCCAGCAGTTCGGGACAGGGGGTTACCGGGGGGCTGTTTTTT,CASSSGQGVTGGLFF
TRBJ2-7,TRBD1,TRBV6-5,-,TGTGCCAGCCGACAGGGAACTTGGGGCGAGCAGTACTTC,CASRQGTWGEQYF
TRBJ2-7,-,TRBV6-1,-,TGTGCCAGCAGAGCATCGTACCCATCCTACGAGCAGTACTTC,CASRASYPSYEQYF
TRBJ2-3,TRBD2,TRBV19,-,TGTGCCAGTAGTAGGGTGGGACTAGCGGGGGGGCGGATTTCAGATACGCAGTATTTT,CASSRVGLAGGRISDTQYF
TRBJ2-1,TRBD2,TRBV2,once,TGTGCCAGCAGTTTAGCGGGGTTAAGCTCCTACAATGAGCAGTTCTTC,CASSLAGLSSYNEQFF
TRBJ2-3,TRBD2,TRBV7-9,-,TGTTCCAGCAGCTTAGGGGCGGGGGAGCCCCGCACAGATACGCAGTATTTT,CSSSLGAGEPRTDTQYF
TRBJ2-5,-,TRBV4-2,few,TGTGCCAGCAGCCAAGGGGGGGGGCGGCAAGAGACCCAGTACTTC,CASSQGGGRQETQYF
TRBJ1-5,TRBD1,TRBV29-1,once,TGCAGCGTTCAGACAGGGTGGGAAAGCAATCAGCCCCAGCATTTT,CSVQTGWESNQPQHF
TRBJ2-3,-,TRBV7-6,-,TGTGCCAGCAGCTCCCGAGACACCACAGATACGCAGTATTTT,CASSSRDTTDTQYF
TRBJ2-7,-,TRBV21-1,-,TGTGCCAGCAGCAAAGACCGCGGGGTCTGGGTCTACGAGCAGTACTTC,CASSKDRGVWVYEQYF
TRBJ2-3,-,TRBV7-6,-,TGTGCCAGCAGCTTAATCGGCGGGATAAGCACAGATACGCAGTATTTT,CASSLIGGISTDTQYF
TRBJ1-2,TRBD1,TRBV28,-,TGTGCCAGCAGTTTACCCGCATGGACAGGTTTAAATGGCTACACCTTC,CASSLPAWTGLNGYTF
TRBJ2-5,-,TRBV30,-,TGTGCCTGGACGGTGTGGGAGACCCAGTACTTC,CAWTVWETQYF
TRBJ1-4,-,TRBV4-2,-,TGTGCCAGCAGCCAAGATACGGGGGGCGCGGTGGCTAATGAAAAACTGTTTTTT,CASSQDTGGAVANEKLFF
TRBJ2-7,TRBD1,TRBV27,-,TGTGCCAGCAGAGTTTGGGGGACAGATGGGTCCTACGAGCAGTACTTC,CASRVWGTDGSYEQYF
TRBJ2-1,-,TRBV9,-,TGTGCCAGCAGCGTAGGGTTAGCGGACTACAATGAGCAGTTCTTC,CASSVGLADYNEQFF
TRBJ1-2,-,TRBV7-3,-,TGTGCCAGCAGCTTAGGGCCGACCTATGGCTACACCTTC,CASSLGPTYGYTF
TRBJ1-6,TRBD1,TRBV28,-,TGTGCCAGCAGTTTATGGGGGACAGCCCTTAATTCACCCCTCCACTTT,CASSLWGTALNSPLHF
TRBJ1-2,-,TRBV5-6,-,TGTGCCAGCAGCTTGACTAGACAGGAACCTTATGGCTACACCTTC,CASSLTRQEPYGYTF